The sequence of this T cell receptor beta chain was determined in a study of blood T cell repertoires in COVID-19. Study overall: PBMCs, B-cell-depleted T cells, or T cells provided the cDNA or gDNA that made up the material.

Original processing methods: By means of reference gene primer amplification, nucleated cell counts were estimated. The assay was immunoSEQ multiplex PCR, and TCRdb's table has in-frame clones only and misses some. V, J and clone size are those of that table, while D and trimming were read from the DNA. The sample lists 350,000 or so clones; around 90% were seen once. Seattle participants joined during active infection and were tracked over time. Looked up from germline, CDR1 is SGDLS and CDR2 is YYNGEE. CDR3 length: 15 residues. The V and J ends lost 4 bases and 5 bases respectively, with 19 bases between them.

The chain employs TRBV9 and TRBJ2-7; D might be TRBD2 (6 bases). This receptor was taken from a woman between 55 and 75 years old with COVID-19, enrolled during active disease. The sample consisted of peripheral blood. CDR3: CASSSGRMGGHEQYF. The CDR3, as DNA: TGTGCCAGCAGCTCTGGTCGGATGGGAGGCCACGAGCAGTACTTC.